This T cell receptor (beta chain) was recorded in a study of technical replicates of blood from a handful of donors. TCRdb's copy holds only in-frame clones and misses some; the assay was immunoSEQ multiplex PCR. The sample has tens of thousands of clones; around 94% are singletons. The CDR3 spans 18 residues. Germline V lookup: CDR1 SGHKS, CDR2 YYEKEE (reference sequence). After removal of 6 bases from V and 2 bases from J, the junction contained 14 bases not matched to a gene. This sequence originates from a human donor in good health. The chain recombines TRBV5-5 with TRBJ2-2, with 9 bases lining up with TRBD1. The sequenced material came from T cells isolated from PBMCs. The CDR3 DNA follows: TGTGCCAGCACGGCGGATATAAGGACAGGGGCCAACACCGGGGAGCTGTTTTTT. Protein product: CASTADIRTGANTGELFF.